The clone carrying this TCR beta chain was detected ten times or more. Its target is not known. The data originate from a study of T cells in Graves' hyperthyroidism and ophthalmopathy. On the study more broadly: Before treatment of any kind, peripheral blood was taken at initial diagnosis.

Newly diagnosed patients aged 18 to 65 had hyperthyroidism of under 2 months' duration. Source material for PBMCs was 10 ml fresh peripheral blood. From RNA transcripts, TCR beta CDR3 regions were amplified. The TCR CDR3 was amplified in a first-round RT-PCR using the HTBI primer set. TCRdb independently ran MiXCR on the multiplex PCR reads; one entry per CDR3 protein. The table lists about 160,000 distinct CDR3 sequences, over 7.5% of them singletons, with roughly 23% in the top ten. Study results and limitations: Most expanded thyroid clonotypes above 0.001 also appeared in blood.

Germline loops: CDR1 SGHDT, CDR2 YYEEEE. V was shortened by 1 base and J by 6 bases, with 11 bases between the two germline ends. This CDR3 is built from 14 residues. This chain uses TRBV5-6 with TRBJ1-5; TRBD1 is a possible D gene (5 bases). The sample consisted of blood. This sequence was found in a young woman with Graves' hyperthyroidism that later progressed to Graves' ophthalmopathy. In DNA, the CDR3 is TGTGCCAGCAGCTTGATCGGGGGGACTCAGCCCCAGCATTTT. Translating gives CASSLIGGTQPQHF.